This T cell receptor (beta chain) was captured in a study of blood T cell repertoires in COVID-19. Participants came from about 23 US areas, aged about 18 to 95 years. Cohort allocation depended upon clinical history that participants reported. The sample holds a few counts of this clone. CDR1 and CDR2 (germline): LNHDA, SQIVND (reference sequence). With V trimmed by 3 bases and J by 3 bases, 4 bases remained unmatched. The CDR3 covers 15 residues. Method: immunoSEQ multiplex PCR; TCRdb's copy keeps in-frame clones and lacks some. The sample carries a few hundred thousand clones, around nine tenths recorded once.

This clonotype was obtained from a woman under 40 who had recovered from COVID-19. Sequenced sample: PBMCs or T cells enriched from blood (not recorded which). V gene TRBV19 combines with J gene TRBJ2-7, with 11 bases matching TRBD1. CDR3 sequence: CASSIVGTGGYEQYF. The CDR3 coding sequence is TGTGCCAGTAGTATTGTCGGGACAGGGGGCTACGAGCAGTACTTC.